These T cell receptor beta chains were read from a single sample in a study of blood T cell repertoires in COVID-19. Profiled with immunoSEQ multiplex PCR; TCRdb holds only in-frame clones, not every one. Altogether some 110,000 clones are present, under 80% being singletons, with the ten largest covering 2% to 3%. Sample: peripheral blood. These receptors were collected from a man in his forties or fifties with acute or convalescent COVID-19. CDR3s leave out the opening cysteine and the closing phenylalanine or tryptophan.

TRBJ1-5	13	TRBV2	ASSVNRASNQPQH
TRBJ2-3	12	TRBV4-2	ASSQSLAADTQY
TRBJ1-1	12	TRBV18	ASSPSMDRGEAF
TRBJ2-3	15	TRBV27	ASSVRTSGPSTDTQY
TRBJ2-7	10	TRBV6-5	ASRDRGYEQY
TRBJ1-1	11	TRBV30	AWGRDMNTEAF
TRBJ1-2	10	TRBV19	ASSQGFYGYT
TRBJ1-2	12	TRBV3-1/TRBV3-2	ASSRGQINYGYT
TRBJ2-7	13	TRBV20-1	SASRAGGHLYEQY
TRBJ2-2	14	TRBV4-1	ASSQTSYRNTGELF
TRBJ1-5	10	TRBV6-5	ASVGPNQPQH
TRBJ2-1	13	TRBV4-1	ASSHRRGIINEQF
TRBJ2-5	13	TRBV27	ASSLAGDPQETQY
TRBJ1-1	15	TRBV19	ASRSSRDRVVDTEAF
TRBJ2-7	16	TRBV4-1	ASSQAHSGRIRSYEQY
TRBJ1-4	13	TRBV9	ASSVDRGVNEKLF
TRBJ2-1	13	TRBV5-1	ASSLEEAGGNEQF
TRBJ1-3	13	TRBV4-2	ASSQDRVSGNTIY
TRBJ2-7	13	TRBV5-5	ASSFDGRGTYEQY
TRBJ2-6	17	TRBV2	ASSDLGRPRGSGANVLT
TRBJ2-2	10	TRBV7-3	ASSFPAGELF
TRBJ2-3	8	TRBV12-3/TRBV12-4	ASSSGTQY
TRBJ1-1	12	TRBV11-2	ASSLGASDTEAF
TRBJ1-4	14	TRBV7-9	ASSHSLGGTNEKLF
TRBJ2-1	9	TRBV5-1	ASSFLYEQF
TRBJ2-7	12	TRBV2	ASVAGVITYEQY
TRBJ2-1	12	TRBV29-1	SVEGGNSYNEQF
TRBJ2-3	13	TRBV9	ASSAIGVGTDTQY
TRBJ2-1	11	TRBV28	ASSFTSGGEQF
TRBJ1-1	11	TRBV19	ASSQQANTEAF
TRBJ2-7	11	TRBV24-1	ATSVRRDYEQY
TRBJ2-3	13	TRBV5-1	ASSPGTGWTDTQY
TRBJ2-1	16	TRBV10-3	AISDVLPGLGIYNEQF
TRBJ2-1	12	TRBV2	ASSEDRIYNEQF
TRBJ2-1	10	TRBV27	ASSWTGNEQF
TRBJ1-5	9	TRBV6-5	ASRGSQPQH
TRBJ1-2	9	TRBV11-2	ASSFRGGYT
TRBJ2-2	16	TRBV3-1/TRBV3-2	ASSLHPAGDANTGELF
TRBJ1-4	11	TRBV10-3	AISGGDREKLF
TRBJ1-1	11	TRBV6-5	ASSDPGDTEAF
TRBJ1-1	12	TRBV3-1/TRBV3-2	ASSLNRANTEAF
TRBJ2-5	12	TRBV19	ASSPGGYQETQY